This T cell receptor beta chain was retrieved from a study of OX40 agonist ivuxolimab in advanced cancers. Looking at the study overall: Ivuxolimab was administered intravenously to patients at 0.01 to 10 mg/kg every 2 weeks. Hepatocellular carcinoma, melanoma, renal cell or head and neck cancer was diagnosed in the dose-escalation patients.

Generated by immunoSEQ multiplex PCR, the TCRdb table keeps only in-frame clones and is missing some. The sample records fewer than 85,000 clones, about four fifths being singletons. Blood was sampled at baseline, cycle 4 day 1, and cycle 7 day 1. The input for sequencing was CD4+ or CD8+ T cells sorted from blood, taken in a trial of the OX40 agonist ivuxolimab. This clonotype was obtained from an adult with an advanced solid tumor such as melanoma, head and neck, liver or kidney cancer.

The CDR3 spells CAISESALAGGYGYTF. The CDR3 region has the DNA TGTGCCATCAGTGAGTCCGCCTTGGCAGGCGGCTATGGCTACACCTTC. V gene TRBV10-3 combines with J gene TRBJ1-2; no clear D gene. CDR3 length: 16 amino acids. The germline CDR1 and CDR2 sequences are ENHRY and SYGVKD. Trimming took 0 bases from V and 4 from J, leaving 15 bases between them.